The 25 T cell receptor beta chains below were found in one sample sequenced in a study of T cell responses to AZD1222 COVID-19 vaccine. Profiled with immunoSEQ multiplex PCR; TCRdb holds only in-frame clones, not every one. The data hold about 130,000 clones, with 70% to 90% observed a single time. Sequencing was performed on peripheral blood, taken 28 days after the second dose of the MenACWY control vaccine. Every receptor here comes from an adult who received the MenACWY meningococcal vaccine as a control.

The rearrangement joins TRBV5-1 to TRBJ2-1; 12 bases fit TRBD2. Germline trimming cut 3 bases from V and 6 bases from J; bases unmatched to any gene: 10. The CDR3 runs to 17 residues. From germline, CDR1 is SGHRS and CDR2 YFSETQ. This chain's CDR3 is CASSSEPSGGAFNEQFF. Written as DNA, the CDR3 is TGCGCCAGCAGCTCCGAACCTAGCGGGGGGGCCTTCAATGAGCAGTTCTTC.

The chain links TRBV6-4 to TRBJ2-6; D is undetermined. V lost 4 bases, J lost 0 bases, and 10 bases lay in between. The germline gives CDR1 MRHNA, CDR2 SNTAGT. CDR3 length equals 16 residues. CDR3 sequence reads: CASSGGASSGANVLTF. The DNA for the CDR3 is TGTGCCAGCAGTGGTGGCGCGAGCTCTGGGGCCAACGTCCTGACTTTC.

V is TRBV18 and J is TRBJ2-7, with 8 bases identical to TRBD1. Germline V gene lookup returns CDR1 KGHSH and CDR2 LQKENI. The CDR3 runs to 18 residues. V gave up 2 bases and J gave up 6 bases; unmatched junction bases: 18. The CDR3 is CASSPVMQGAGIRPEQYF. The CDR3 coding sequence is TGTGCCAGCTCACCAGTTATGCAGGGGGCTGGGATTCGCCCCGAGCAGTACTTC.

V and J are TRBV11-2 and TRBJ2-5; 9 bases match TRBD2. Germline V gene sequence: CDR1 SGHAT, CDR2 FQNNGV. The CDR3 is 16 amino acids. The V gene end was trimmed by 2 bases and the J gene end by 5 bases; junction bases not matched to a gene: 9. The CDR3 loop reads CASSLHSGSGMETQYF. The CDR3 bases are TGTGCCAGCAGCTTACATAGCGGGAGTGGGATGGAGACCCAGTACTTC.

The chain recombines TRBV5-4 with TRBJ2-5; 8 positions agree with TRBD1. The germline V gene encodes CDR1 SGHNT and CDR2 YYREEE (reference sequence). The CDR3 is 15 residues long. Germline trimming cut 4 bases from V and 4 bases from J; bases unmatched to any gene: 9. Written as DNA, the CDR3 is TGTGCCAGCAGCACCCCTGGACAGGGTGGAGAGACCCAGTACTTC. This gives the protein CASSTPGQGGETQYF.

The chain combines TRBV5-8 with TRBJ2-4; TRBD1 matches at 8 bases. V shed 4 bases and J 7 bases; nucleotides not matched to a gene: 10. CDR1 and CDR2 (germline): SGHTS, YDEGEE. This CDR3 has 15 residues. The CDR3 DNA sequence: TGTGCCAGCAGCCCACACCGACAGGGGACGAACATTCAGTACTTC. Translation: CASSPHRQGTNIQYF.

This clone was seen only once. J is TRBJ1-1 and V is TRBV5-1; D unclear. Germline CDR1 reads SGHRS; CDR2 reads YFSETQ. This CDR3 has 16 amino acids. V was pared by 4 bases and J by 1 base, with 17 bases between. The DNA of the CDR3 is TGCGCCAGCAGCGATGGAGTACCCGGGAGGAACACTGAAGCTTTCTTT. It is translated as CASSDGVPGRNTEAFF.

V usage is TRBV9 and J usage is TRBJ2-1, with 7 bases aligning to TRBD2. CDR1 SGDLS and CDR2 YYNGEE come from the germline V gene. The CDR3 runs to 16 residues. V shed 1 base and J 10 bases; nucleotides not matched to a gene: 14. CDR3 bases: TGTGCCAGCAGCGTAAGCGGGGACCCATCCTGGGGGGAGCAGTTCTTC. Encoded protein: CASSVSGDPSWGEQFF.

The chain joins TRBV7-9 to TRBJ2-7, with a tentative D call TRBD2 (5 bases). The germline V gene has CDR1 SEHNR and CDR2 FQNEAQ (reference sequence). This CDR3 region has 13 residues. V was pared by 1 base and J by 6 bases, with 10 bases between. The CDR3: CASSLVEGSEQYV. In nucleotides, the CDR3 is TGTGCCAGCAGCTTAGTCGAGGGATCCGAGCAGTACGTC.

CDR3 sequence reads: CASSARLAGLSYEQYF. As DNA, the CDR3 is TGTGCCAGCAGCGCCCGACTAGCGGGTCTCTCCTACGAGCAGTACTTC. The rearrangement links TRBV11-2 to TRBJ2-7, with 10 bases fitting TRBD2. The V segment lost 5 bases and the J segment 0 bases; nucleotides outside the gene matches: 7. Germline-derived CDR1 and CDR2 are SGHAT and FQNNGV. The CDR3 extends over 16 amino acids. The full variable domain, rest sourced from reference TRBV11-2 and TRBJ2-7, is EAGVAQSPRYKIIEKRQSVAFWCNPISGHATLYWYQQILGQGPKLLIQFQNNGVVDDSQLPKDRFSAERLKGVDSTLKIQPAKLEDSAVYLCASSARLAGLSYEQYFGPGTRLTVT.

There are a few counts of this clone. The chain links TRBV5-4 to TRBJ1-6; D possibly corresponds to TRBD1 (6 bases). Trimming stripped 4 bases from V and 7 bases from J, with 18 bases between. This CDR3 has 16 residues. Germline values: CDR1 SGHNT, CDR2 YYREEE (reference sequence). CDR3 residues: CASSLGRDIPNSPLHF. In DNA form, the CDR3 reads TGTGCCAGCAGCCTCGGCCGGGACATACCAAATTCACCCCTCCACTTT.

The V and J genes are TRBV29-1 and TRBJ1-2; 9 bases map to TRBD1. The CDR3 is made up of 12 amino acids. Trimming took 7 bases from V and 5 from J; bases not matched to a gene: 5. Germline CDR1 is SQVTM and CDR2 is ANQGSEA. CDR3 DNA: TGCAGCGCAACAGGGGGCGGGTATGGCTACACCTTC. Protein: CSATGGGYGYTF.

The chain has TRBV12-5 and TRBJ2-7, with D perhaps TRBD2 (5 bases). This CDR3 has 13 amino acids. Germline assignment: CDR1 LGHNT and CDR2 FRNRAP. V lost 2 bases to trimming and J lost 5 bases, with 10 bases between them. CDR3 in DNA: TGTGCTAGTGGTTTGCCTACGGGGAACGAGCAGTACTTC. Translating gives CASGLPTGNEQYF.

The rearrangement uses TRBV9 and TRBJ1-1, with TRBD1 as a possible D gene (5 bases). The CDR3 loop spans 15 amino acids. From germline, CDR1 is SGDLS and CDR2 YYNGEE. Trimming stripped 1 base from V and 1 base from J, with 11 bases between. Here the CDR3 DNA reads TGTGCCAGCAGCGTAAGTACAGGAGGGAACACTGAAGCTTTCTTT. Amino acid sequence: CASSVSTGGNTEAFF.

The V call is TRBV12-5, the J call TRBJ1-2, with 10 bases identical to TRBD1. Germline CDR1 LGHNT, CDR2 FRNRAP. The CDR3 is made up of 14 amino acids. V dropped 5 bases and J dropped 8; count of bases not matched to a gene: 8. This CDR3 reads CASGLRQGAGGYTF. CDR3 bases: TGTGCTAGTGGTCTTCGACAGGGGGCAGGGGGCTACACCTTC.

This clone was seen a few times. This chain links TRBV4-2 with TRBJ1-2; TRBD1 might be the D (5 bases). The germline V gene encodes CDR1 LGHNA and CDR2 YNFKEQ. The CDR3 totals 15 residues. The ends were cut back, 7 bases at V and 4 bases at J, with 19 bases in the middle. The CDR3 DNA reads as TGTGCCAGCACCACGGGGGAGCAGGGCCGCTATGGCTACACCTTC. This gives the protein CASTTGEQGRYGYTF.

The genes are TRBV5-5 and TRBJ1-5; 10 nucleotides line up with TRBD1. CDR1 is SGHKS, CDR2 YYEKEE, per germline (reference sequence). The length of the CDR3 is 14 residues. The V gene end was trimmed by 2 bases and the J gene end by 5 bases; junction bases not matched to a gene: 1. In DNA, the CDR3 is TGTGCCAGCAGCTTCGGACAGGGGGATCAGCCCCAGCATTTT. Translation gives CASSFGQGDQPQHF.

The chain joins TRBV2 to TRBJ1-3; D call uncertain. V was cut by 1 base and J by 4 bases, with 2 bases left in between. The CDR3 loop spans 12 amino acids. Germline assignment: CDR1 SNHLY and CDR2 FYNNEI. CDR3 sequence: CASSEEGNTIYF. CDR3 bases: TGTGCCAGCAGTGAAGAGGGAAACACCATATATTTT.

The chain links TRBV6-4 to TRBJ2-1; D is undetermined. The CDR3 loop spans 14 amino acids. With 2 bases removed from V and 6 bases from J, the gap between germline ends came to 11 bases. CDR1 is MRHNA and CDR2 is SNTAGT in the germline V gene. The CDR3 bases are TGTGCCAGCAGTGACGGGTCGCAGGCCAATGAGCAGTTCTTC. It yields the protein CASSDGSQANEQFF.

This clone has only one observation. The CDR3 reads CASSHAGLGGNEQFF. The CDR3 DNA follows: TGCGCCAGCAGCCACGCGGGACTCGGAGGGAATGAGCAGTTCTTC. The V and J genes are TRBV4-1 and TRBJ2-1; D possibly corresponds to TRBD2 (6 bases). The CDR3 loop spans 15 amino acids. The germline V gene has CDR1 MGHRA and CDR2 YSYEKL. Trimming stripped 3 bases from V and 7 bases from J, with 16 bases between.

In its sample, this clone was seen a few times. CDR3 nucleotide sequence: TGTGCCAGCAGCGACCCTCCGGGACAGGGTACGAGCACCGGGGAGCTGTTTTTT. Protein: CASSDPPGQGTSTGELFF. The chain employs TRBV6-2 or TRBV6-3 and TRBJ2-2; 9 positions agree with TRBD1. V lost 6 bases, J lost 4 bases, and 15 bases stayed unmatched. The CDR3 loop spans 18 amino acids. The germline gives CDR1 MNHEY, CDR2 SVGEGT.

The chain employs TRBV7-8 and TRBJ1-2; no firm D call. The CDR3 totals 14 residues. Between the trimmed V and J ends, which lost 2 bases and 3 bases, there was a span of 10 bases. Germline V lookup: CDR1 SGHVS, CDR2 FQNEAQ. The CDR3 loop is CASSLSETDYGYTF. CDR3 sequence (DNA): TGTGCCAGCAGCTTATCGGAGACGGACTATGGCTACACCTTC.

The V and J genes are TRBV5-1 and TRBJ1-1; TRBD1 aligns across 7 bases. Germline CDR1 and CDR2: SGHRS and YFSETQ. After removal of 0 bases from V and 4 bases from J, the junction contained 6 bases not matched to a gene. The CDR3 is 15 residues long. In DNA, the CDR3 is TGCGCCAGCAGCTTGGCCCGGACAGGACCCACTGAAGCTTTCTTT. Protein product: CASSLARTGPTEAFF.

The rearrangement joins TRBV2 to TRBJ1-6; 8 bases are a match to TRBD1. This CDR3 is 15 amino acids long. Germline V CDR1 and CDR2: SNHLY, FYNNEI. Germline trimming cut 4 bases from V and 10 bases from J; bases unmatched to any gene: 9. CDR3 DNA sequence: TGTGCCAGCAGTGTGGACAGGGCTTTAGGATCACCCCTCCACTTT. Translated, it gives CASSVDRALGSPLHF.

The chain joins TRBV11-3 to TRBJ1-1, with a possible D match to TRBD1 (6 bases). CDR1 SGHNT and CDR2 YENEEA come from the germline V gene. V lost 5 bases and J lost 1, with 11 bases in between. The CDR3 covers 14 residues. This CDR3 reads CASSLVQGNTEAFF. CDR3 nucleotide sequence: TGTGCCAGCAGCCTCGTACAGGGGAACACTGAAGCTTTCTTT.